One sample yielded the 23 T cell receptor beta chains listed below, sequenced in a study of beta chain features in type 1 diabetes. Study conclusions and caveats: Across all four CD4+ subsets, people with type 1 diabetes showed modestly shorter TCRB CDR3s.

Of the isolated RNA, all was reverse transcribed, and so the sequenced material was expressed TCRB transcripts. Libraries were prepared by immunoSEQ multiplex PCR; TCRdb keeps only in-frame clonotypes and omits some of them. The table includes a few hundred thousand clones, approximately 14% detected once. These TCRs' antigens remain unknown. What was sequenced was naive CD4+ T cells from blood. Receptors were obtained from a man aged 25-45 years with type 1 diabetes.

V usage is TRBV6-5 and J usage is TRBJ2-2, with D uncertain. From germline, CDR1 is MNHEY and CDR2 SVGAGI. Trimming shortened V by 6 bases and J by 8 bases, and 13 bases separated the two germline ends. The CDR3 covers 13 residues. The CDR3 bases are TGTGCCAGCAGAACGTTGGTGACAGGGGAGCTGTTTTTT. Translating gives CASRTLVTGELFF.

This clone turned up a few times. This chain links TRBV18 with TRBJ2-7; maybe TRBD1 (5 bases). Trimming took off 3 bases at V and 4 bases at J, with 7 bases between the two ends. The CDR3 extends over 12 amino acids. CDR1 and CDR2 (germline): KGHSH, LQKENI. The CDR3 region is CASSPPGYEQYF. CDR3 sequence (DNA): TGTGCCAGCTCACCCCCAGGGTACGAGCAGTACTTC.

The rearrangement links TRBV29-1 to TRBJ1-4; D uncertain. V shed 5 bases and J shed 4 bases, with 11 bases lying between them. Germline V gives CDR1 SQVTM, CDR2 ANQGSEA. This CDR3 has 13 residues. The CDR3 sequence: CSVLSGSNEKLFF. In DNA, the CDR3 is TGCAGCGTTCTCTCCGGTAGTAATGAAAAACTGTTTTTT.

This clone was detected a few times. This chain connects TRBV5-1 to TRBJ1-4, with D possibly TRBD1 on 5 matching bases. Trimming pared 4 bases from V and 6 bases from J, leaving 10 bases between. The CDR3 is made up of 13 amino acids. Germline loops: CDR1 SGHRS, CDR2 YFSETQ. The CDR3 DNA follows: TGCGCCAGCAGCGCGGGACCTGATGAAAAACTGTTTTTT. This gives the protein CASSAGPDEKLFF.

CDR3 in amino acids: CASSLIGETQYF. In DNA, the CDR3 is TGTGCCAGCAGCTTAATCGGAGAGACCCAGTACTTC. The rearrangement links TRBV7-2 to TRBJ2-5; D not resolved. CDR1 is SGHTA and CDR2 is FQGNSA in the germline V gene. The V gene lost 2 bases and the J gene lost 4 bases, with 5 bases spanning the gap. CDR3 length equals 12 residues. The whole variable domain, filled in from reference TRBV7-2 and TRBJ2-5, reads GAGVSQSPSNKVTEKGKDVELRCDPISGHTALYWYRQSLGQGLEFLIYFQGNSAPDKSGLPSDRFSAERTGGSVSTLTIQRTQQEDSAVYLCASSLIGETQYFGPGTRLLVL.

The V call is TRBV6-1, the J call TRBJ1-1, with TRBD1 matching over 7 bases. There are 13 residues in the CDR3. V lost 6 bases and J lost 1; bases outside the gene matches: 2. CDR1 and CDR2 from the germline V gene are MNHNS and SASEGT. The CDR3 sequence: CASRRQGNTEAFF. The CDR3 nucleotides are TGTGCCAGCAGGAGACAGGGGAACACTGAAGCTTTCTTT.

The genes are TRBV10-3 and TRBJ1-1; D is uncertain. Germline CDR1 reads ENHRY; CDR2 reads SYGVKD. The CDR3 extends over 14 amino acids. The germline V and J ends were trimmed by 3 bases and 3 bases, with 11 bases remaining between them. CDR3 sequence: CAISDLRGYTEAFF. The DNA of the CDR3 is TGTGCCATCAGTGATTTGCGAGGGTACACTGAAGCTTTCTTT.

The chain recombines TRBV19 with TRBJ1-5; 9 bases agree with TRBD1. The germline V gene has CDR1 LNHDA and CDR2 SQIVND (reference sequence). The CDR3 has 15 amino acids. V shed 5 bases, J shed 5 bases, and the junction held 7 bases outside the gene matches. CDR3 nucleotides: TGTGCCAGTAGTCCCACAGGGGGCTACGATCAGCCCCAGCATTTT. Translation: CASSPTGGYDQPQHF. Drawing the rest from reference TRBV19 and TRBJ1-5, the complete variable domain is DGGITQSPKYLFRKEGQNVTLSCEQNLNHDAMYWYRQDPGQGLRLIYYSQIVNDFQKGDIAEGYSVSREKKESFPLTVTSAQKNPTAFYLCASSPTGGYDQPQHFGDGTRLSIL.

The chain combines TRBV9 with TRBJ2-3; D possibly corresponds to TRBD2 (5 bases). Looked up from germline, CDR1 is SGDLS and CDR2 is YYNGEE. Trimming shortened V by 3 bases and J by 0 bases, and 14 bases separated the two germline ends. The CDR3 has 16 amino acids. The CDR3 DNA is TGTGCCAGCAGCGCCGGGAACCCAGGTAGCACAGATACGCAGTATTTT. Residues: CASSAGNPGSTDTQYF.

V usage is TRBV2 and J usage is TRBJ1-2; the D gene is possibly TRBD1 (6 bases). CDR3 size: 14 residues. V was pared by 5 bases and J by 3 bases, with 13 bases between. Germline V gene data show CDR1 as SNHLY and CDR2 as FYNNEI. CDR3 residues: CASSSKGVDYGYTF. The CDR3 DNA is TGTGCCAGCAGTTCCAAGGGGGTGGACTATGGCTACACCTTC.

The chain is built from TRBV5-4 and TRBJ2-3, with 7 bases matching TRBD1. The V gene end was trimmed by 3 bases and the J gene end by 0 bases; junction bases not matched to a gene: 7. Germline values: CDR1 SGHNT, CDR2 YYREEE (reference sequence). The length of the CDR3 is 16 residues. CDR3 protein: CASSSRTGRSTDTQYF. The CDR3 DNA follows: TGTGCCAGCAGCTCCCGGACAGGCCGTAGCACAGATACGCAGTATTTT.

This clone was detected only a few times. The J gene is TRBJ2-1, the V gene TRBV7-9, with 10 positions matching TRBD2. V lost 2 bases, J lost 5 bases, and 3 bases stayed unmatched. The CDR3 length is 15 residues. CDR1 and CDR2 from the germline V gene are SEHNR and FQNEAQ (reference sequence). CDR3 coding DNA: TGTGCCAGCAGCTTAAGAGCGGGGGGGCACAATGAGCAGTTCTTC. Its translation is CASSLRAGGHNEQFF.

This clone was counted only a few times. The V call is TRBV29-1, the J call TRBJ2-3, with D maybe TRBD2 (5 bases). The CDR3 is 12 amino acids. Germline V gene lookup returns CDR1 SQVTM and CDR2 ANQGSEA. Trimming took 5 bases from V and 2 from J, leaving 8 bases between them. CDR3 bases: TGCAGCGTTTGGGAGCCCACAGATACGCAGTATTTT. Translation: CSVWEPTDTQYF.

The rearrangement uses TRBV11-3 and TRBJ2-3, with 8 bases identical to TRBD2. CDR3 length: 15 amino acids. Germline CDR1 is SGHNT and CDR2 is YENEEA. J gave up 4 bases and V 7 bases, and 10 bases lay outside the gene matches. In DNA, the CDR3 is TGTGCCAGCACCTCGGGAGGGACTGACCCAGATACGCAGTATTTT. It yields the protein CASTSGGTDPDTQYF.

The CDR3 nucleotides read TGTGCCAGCAGCTTGGACGGGAGCGGGCCAGAGACCCAGTACTTC. As protein: CASSLDGSGPETQYF. This chain links TRBV5-4 with TRBJ2-5, with a possible D match to TRBD2 (6 bases). Trimming pared 0 bases from V and 4 bases from J, leaving 13 bases between. CDR3 length: 15 amino acids. The germline V gene encodes CDR1 SGHNT and CDR2 YYREEE (reference sequence).

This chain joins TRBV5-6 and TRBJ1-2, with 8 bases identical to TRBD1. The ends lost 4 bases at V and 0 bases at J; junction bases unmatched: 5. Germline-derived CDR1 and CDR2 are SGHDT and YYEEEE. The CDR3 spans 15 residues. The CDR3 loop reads CASSPMDRANYGYTF. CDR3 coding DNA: TGTGCCAGCAGCCCAATGGACAGGGCTAACTATGGCTACACCTTC.

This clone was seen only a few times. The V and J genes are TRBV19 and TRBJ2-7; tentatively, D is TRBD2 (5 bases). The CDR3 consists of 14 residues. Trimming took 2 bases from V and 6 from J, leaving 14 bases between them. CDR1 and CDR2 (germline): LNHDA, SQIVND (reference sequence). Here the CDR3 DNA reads TGTGCCAGTAGTATAAGAGGAGGAAGCGGCGAGCAGTACTTC. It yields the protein CASSIRGGSGEQYF.

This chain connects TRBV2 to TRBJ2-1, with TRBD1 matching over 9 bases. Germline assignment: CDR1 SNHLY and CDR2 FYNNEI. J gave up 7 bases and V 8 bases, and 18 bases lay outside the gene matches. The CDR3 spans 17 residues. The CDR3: CASLRRTGERSVNEQFF. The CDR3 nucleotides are TGTGCCAGCCTCCGAAGGACAGGGGAACGTTCCGTTAATGAGCAGTTCTTC.

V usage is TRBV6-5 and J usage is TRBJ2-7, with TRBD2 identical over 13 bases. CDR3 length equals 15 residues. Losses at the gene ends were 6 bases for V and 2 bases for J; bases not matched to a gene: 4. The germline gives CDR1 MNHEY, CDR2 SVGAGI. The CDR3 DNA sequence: TGTGCCAGCAGCCGGGGACTAGCGGGACCCTACGAGCAGTACTTC. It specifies CASSRGLAGPYEQYF.

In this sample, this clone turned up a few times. The CDR3 sequence is CASSVIGLAVTETGELFF. In DNA form, the CDR3 reads TGTGCCAGCAGCGTAATAGGACTAGCGGTCACGGAGACCGGGGAGCTGTTTTTT. This chain links TRBV9 with TRBJ2-2; 10 bases align to TRBD2. CDR1 and CDR2 (germline): SGDLS, YYNGEE. This CDR3 has 18 amino acids. Germline trimming cut 1 base from V and 5 bases from J; bases unmatched to any gene: 11.

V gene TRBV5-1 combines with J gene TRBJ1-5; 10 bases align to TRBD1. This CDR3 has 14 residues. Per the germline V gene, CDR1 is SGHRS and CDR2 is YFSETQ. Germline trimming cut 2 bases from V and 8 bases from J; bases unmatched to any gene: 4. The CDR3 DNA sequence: TGCGCCAGCAGCTTTGGACAGGGGGGAGAGCCCCAGCATTTT. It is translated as CASSFGQGGEPQHF.

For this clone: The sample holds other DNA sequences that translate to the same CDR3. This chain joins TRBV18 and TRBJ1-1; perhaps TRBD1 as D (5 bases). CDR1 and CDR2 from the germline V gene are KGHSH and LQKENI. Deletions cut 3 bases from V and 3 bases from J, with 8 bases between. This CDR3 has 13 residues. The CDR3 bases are TGTGCCAGCTCACCGGGGCAGGACACTGAAGCTTTCTTT. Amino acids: CASSPGQDTEAFF.

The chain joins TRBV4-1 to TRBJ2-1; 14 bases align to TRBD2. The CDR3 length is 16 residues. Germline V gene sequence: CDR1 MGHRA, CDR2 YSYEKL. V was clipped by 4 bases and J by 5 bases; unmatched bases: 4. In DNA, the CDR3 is TGCGCCAGCAGCCGCCTGGGACTAGCGGGGGACAATGAGCAGTTCTTC. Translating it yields CASSRLGLAGDNEQFF.